The next 11 T cell receptor beta chains were all read from a single sample in a study of beta chain features in type 1 diabetes. Study-wide results and caveats: Shortening that was moderate but significant affected the TCRB CDR3s of Type 1 diabetes patients in all four CD4+ subsets.

Sequenced material consisted of expressed TCRB transcripts (all of the isolated RNA was reverse transcribed). Some clones are missing from TCRdb's copy, which holds only in-frame ones; the method was immunoSEQ multiplex PCR. The top ten hold approximately 0.043% of the sample, which has about 660,000 clones, around an eighth seen once. The antigens for these receptors are not known. The sequenced sample consisted of naive CD4+ T cells from blood. The receptors were sampled from a man aged 18 to 30 with type 1 diabetes.

This clone was found a few times. The CDR3 reads CASSPLGAGVHNEQYF. The DNA for the CDR3 is TGTGCCAGCTCACCACTCGGTGCGGGGGTACATAACGAGCAGTACTTC. The chain joins TRBV18 to TRBJ2-7, with 7 bases fitting TRBD2. Trimming took 1 base from V and 5 from J; bases not matched to a gene: 11. CDR3 length: 16 residues. Germline V gene sequence: CDR1 KGHSH, CDR2 LQKENI.

The gene calls are TRBV2 and TRBJ1-4; possibly TRBD1 for D (5 bases). Germline CDR1 reads SNHLY; CDR2 reads FYNNEI. This CDR3 region has 14 residues. Trimming stripped 11 bases from V and 0 bases from J, with 13 bases between. The CDR3 region is CAGGPTATNEKLFF. The CDR3 region has the DNA TGTGCCGGGGGACCGACAGCAACTAATGAAAAACTGTTTTTT.

V usage is TRBV9 and J usage is TRBJ1-2; D unclear. Trimming cost V 4 bases and J 4 bases, with 8 bases left between them. The germline gives CDR1 SGDLS, CDR2 YYNGEE. The CDR3 is made up of 12 amino acids. CDR3 loop: CASSPDTYGYTF. The CDR3 DNA sequence: TGTGCCAGCAGCCCGGATACCTATGGCTACACCTTC.

The genes are TRBV6-5 and TRBJ2-4; TRBD2 might be the D (6 bases). With 5 bases removed from V and 7 bases from J, the gap between germline ends came to 18 bases. The length of the CDR3 is 15 residues. Germline lookup yields CDR1 MNHEY and CDR2 SVGAGI. The CDR3 DNA is TGTGCCAGCAGTGCCCGGCACTCGGGGGTTAACATTCAGTACTTC. It encodes CASSARHSGVNIQYF.

This clone was counted only a few times. The same CDR3 also results from other DNA sequences found in this sample. J is TRBJ1-1 and V is TRBV30; unclear D gene. CDR1 is GTSNPN and CDR2 is SVGIG in the germline V gene (reference sequence). The CDR3 has 13 residues. Trimming left V 3 bases short and J 2 bases short, with 10 bases between. The DNA for the CDR3 is TGTGCCTGGAGCCGGACGGGTAACACTGAAGCTTTCTTT. It codes for CAWSRTGNTEAFF.

There are a few counts of this clone. The chain recombines TRBV30 with TRBJ2-7, with D possibly TRBD2 on 7 matching bases. Germline V gene data show CDR1 as GTSNPN and CDR2 as SVGIG (reference sequence). The CDR3 totals 14 residues. V lost 4 bases to trimming and J lost 7 bases, with 20 bases between them. CDR3 bases: TGTGCCTGGAAAGTGAGGGGGGGATTCTTGGAGCAGTACTTC. It codes for CAWKVRGGFLEQYF.

This chain joins TRBV6-5 and TRBJ1-1, with D hard to call. Germline CDR1 and CDR2: MNHEY and SVGAGI. This CDR3 is built from 13 residues. The germline V and J ends were trimmed by 2 bases and 1 base, with 5 bases remaining between them. For the CDR3, the DNA is TGTGCCAGCAGTTACGCTTCGAACACTGAAGCTTTCTTT. Translated: CASSYASNTEAFF.

The chain has TRBV5-1 and TRBJ1-1; D is uncertain. The germline gives CDR1 SGHRS, CDR2 YFSETQ. The CDR3 loop spans 15 amino acids. The V and J ends lost 1 base and 0 bases respectively, with 10 bases between them. This CDR3 is CASSLSGSMNTEAFF. The CDR3 DNA follows: TGCGCCAGCAGCTTGAGTGGCAGCATGAACACTGAAGCTTTCTTT.

This clone has a handful of counts. The rearrangement joins TRBV19 to TRBJ1-5; D gene ambiguous. Germline V gives CDR1 LNHDA, CDR2 SQIVND (reference sequence). The ends were cut back, 7 bases at V and 6 bases at J, with 16 bases in the middle. The CDR3 totals 14 residues. The CDR3 bases are TGTGCCAGTAAGGGCAGGACTCTGGGTCAGCCCCAGCATTTT. This gives the protein CASKGRTLGQPQHF. The whole variable domain, filled in from reference TRBV19 and TRBJ1-5, reads DGGITQSPKYLFRKEGQNVTLSCEQNLNHDAMYWYRQDPGQGLRLIYYSQIVNDFQKGDIAEGYSVSREKKESFPLTVTSAQKNPTAFYLCASKGRTLGQPQHFGDGTRLSIL.

The rearrangement joins TRBV2 to TRBJ1-1, with D perhaps matching TRBD1 (6 bases). Germline loops: CDR1 SNHLY, CDR2 FYNNEI. V lost 11 bases, J lost 4 bases, and 26 bases lay in between. The CDR3 is 16 residues long. The CDR3 DNA is TGTGCCGCCCCAAGCACAGGGTCGTTTGGTCGCACTGAAGCTTTCTTT. Its translation is CAAPSTGSFGRTEAFF.

For the CDR3, the DNA is TGTGCCAGCAGCCCTAACCAAGAGACCCAGTACTTC. Translating it yields CASSPNQETQYF. The chain has TRBV7-9 and TRBJ2-5; D call uncertain. V shed 5 bases and J shed 0 bases, with 4 bases lying between them. This CDR3 contains 12 residues. From germline, CDR1 is SEHNR and CDR2 FQNEAQ (reference sequence).